This TCR beta chain is drawn from a study of graft-versus-host responses after intestinal transplantation. Study-level results: GvH clones occurred in recipient marrow; some first appeared in ileum or blood.

The assay was immunoSEQ multiplex PCR, and TCRdb's table has in-frame clones only and misses some. The sample records roughly 120,000 clones, roughly 92% being singletons. V lost 2 bases and J 0 bases, leaving 11 bases between the germline ends. Germline assignment: CDR1 MNHNS and CDR2 SASEGT. This CDR3 contains 16 residues. With respect to this clone: Its antigen is as yet unknown.

This TCR came from a human donor who was the organ donor for an intestinal transplant. The V call is TRBV6-1, the J call TRBJ2-1; unclear D gene. The starting material was unstimulated CD4+ T cells sorted from spleen or lymph node cells, obtained before transplant. The CDR3 coding sequence is TGTGCCAGCAGTGAAACGTTAGGAGCCTCCTACAATGAGCAGTTCTTC. The encoded protein is CASSETLGASYNEQFF.